This T cell receptor beta chain was retrieved from a study of cytomegalovirus exposure and HLA in healthy donors. Study-level results: There were some public TCRs occurring in many donors, but most TCR sequences were rare.

Germline loops: CDR1 MNHNS, CDR2 SASEGT. The V end lost 4 bases, the J end lost 4 bases, and 13 bases lay between the germline ends. The length of the CDR3 is 14 residues. In this sample, this clone turned up once. The antigen remains unidentified. TCRdb's copy holds only in-frame clones and misses some; the assay was immunoSEQ multiplex PCR. This table holds 250,000 to 300,000 clones, just over 85% found once. Sequencing was done on a sample of PBMCs. This receptor was identified in a young woman in good health and CMV-seronegative. This chain connects TRBV6-1 to TRBJ1-1, with TRBD1 as a possible D gene (6 bases). CDR3 DNA sequence: TGTGCCAGCAGTGTATGGCTGGGGGCCACTGAAGCTTTCTTT. Translation gives CASSVWLGATEAFF.